This T cell receptor beta chain is drawn from a study of blood T cells in healthy people across ages (dated by TCRdb to about 2015). For the wider study: In model experiments, roughly one uniquely barcoded TCR beta cDNA molecule per two T cells was captured by template switching. Age-related changes in TCR beta repertoire diversity were measured in the study by deep sequencing normalized with unique cDNA molecular identifiers. Four age groups were formed from the donors: young (average approximately 15 years), middle-aged (approximately 39), aged (under 70) and long-lived (around 80). To avoid experimental bias, donors of different ages were spread randomly across the sequencing lanes. For two donors (one aged 18 to 30 and one aged 80 or older), the study analyzed two additional independent replicas of 1 million unique cDNA reads from the same blood draw. The investigation overall reported the following: The long-lived group showed more naive CD4+ T cells, fewer expanded clones and increased TCR diversity than the aged group, suggesting age selection. Since profiling was done on bulk unsorted PBMCs, naive and antigen-experienced compartments could not be conclusively compared. Because the CMV infection status of the donors was unknown, age-related changes in expanded clonotypes may potentially have been confounded. Observed TCR beta diversity correlated strongly with the percentage of naive T cells measured by flow cytometry. Estimates of total diversity based on one million sequenced T cells were considered lower bounds and underestimates. Observed TCR beta diversity per million T cells fell roughly linearly with age, and a significant reduction was already apparent by age about 36.

With regard to this clonotype: Its recognized antigen is unknown. Base qualities are not at hand, and no much larger clone is one base apart.

Systemically healthy Caucasian individuals from Russia, around 38 in total and aged 6 to 90 years, were included as donors. Each donor gave roughly 9 milliliters of peripheral blood, drawn into EDTA-treated Vacutainer tubes. Ficoll-Paque density-gradient centrifugation was used to isolate PBMCs, with at least 6.5 million per sample. Total RNA was extracted from PBMCs with Trizol reagent, with at least 5 micrograms obtained per sample. For every donor, flow cytometry on a PBMC aliquot measured the percentage of naive CD45RAhigh/CD27high T cells. Libraries came from 5' RACE. The instrument was an Illumina HiSeq 2500. A second PCR of about 6 to 11 cycles was run with a J-beta primer mix and a sample-barcoded 5' primer. Each TCR beta cDNA molecule received a unique molecular identifier from a template-switch 5' adaptor carrying 12 random nucleotides. Each sample yielded at least 3 million CDR3-containing paired-end reads. First-strand cDNA synthesis was performed from all RNA using the Mint cDNA synthesis kit, with priming by a TRBC-specific oligonucleotide. All cDNA was treated with uracil-DNA glycosylase and then went through a first 18-cycle PCR with the universal primers M1SS and BC2_uni_R. The original pipeline was this. Each sample was normalized by randomly selecting 1 million high-quality reads, each carrying a distinct molecular identifier. Instead of being binned into consensus sequences, reads that shared molecular identifiers were thrown out. MiTCR, run with a Q25 quality threshold and the strictest error-elimination algorithm, handled CDR3 identification, clonotype clustering and error correction. A nonparametric unseen species model using Euler transformation provided a lower-bound estimate of total TCR beta diversity. The public reads were reanalyzed by TCRdb: fastp trimming at Q25, MiXCR alignment, in-frame beta chains only. Records with the same CDR3 protein are collapsed into one entry carrying the most frequent genes and DNA. Clone size and V and J calls follow TCRdb, not the original study. The sample contains roughly 1.5 million distinct CDR3 sequences, about 42% of them found a single time. The top ten hold around 4% of the sample.

The CDR3 covers 11 residues, taking in both the cysteine and the phenylalanine. Here the CDR3 DNA is all that survives: 33 bases in frame from base 1. CDR1 SQVTM and CDR2 ANQGSEA were looked up in the germline V gene. V is trimmed back by 7 bases and J by 12 bases, and the junction contains 8 bases that no gene match accounts for. Sequencing was done on a sample of blood. The source is a woman in her late teens or twenties in good health. The rearranged segments are TRBV29-1 and TRBJ2-1, and 8 junctional nucleotides match TRBD2. The DNA reads TGCAGCGCAGGGACTAGTGTCGGGCAGTTCTTC. Translated, it reads CSAGTSVGQFF.